The source of this TCR beta chain is a study of T cells in localized non-small cell lung cancer. General study results and limits: Uninvolved adjacent lung showed higher T cell clonality than tumor. The study sequenced only one region of the tumor. As a result, intratumor heterogeneity could not be excluded and remains possible. A median of 57 of the top 100 tumor clones appeared in adjacent lung, which was paired and uninvolved. In the blood, greater T cell density corresponded to longer overall survival.

Assay used: immunoSEQ multiplex PCR; TCRdb lists only in-frame clones, some missing. The table records 15,000 to 25,000 clones, about 89% of them present only once. The V end was cut by 2 bases, the J end by 3 bases, with 6 bases between. The CDR3 length is 13 residues. Germline values: CDR1 SGHVS, CDR2 FQNEAQ. Comments on this clone: Its matching antigen is unknown.

The material was peripheral blood, obtained before any cancer treatment. The chain uses TRBV7-8 and TRBJ2-3; D not resolved. This receptor was taken from a man aged 35 to 69 with stage I lung adenocarcinoma. The CDR3 nucleotides read TGTGCCAGCAGCTTATCCCTGACAGATACGCAGTATTTT. Translation: CASSLSLTDTQYF.